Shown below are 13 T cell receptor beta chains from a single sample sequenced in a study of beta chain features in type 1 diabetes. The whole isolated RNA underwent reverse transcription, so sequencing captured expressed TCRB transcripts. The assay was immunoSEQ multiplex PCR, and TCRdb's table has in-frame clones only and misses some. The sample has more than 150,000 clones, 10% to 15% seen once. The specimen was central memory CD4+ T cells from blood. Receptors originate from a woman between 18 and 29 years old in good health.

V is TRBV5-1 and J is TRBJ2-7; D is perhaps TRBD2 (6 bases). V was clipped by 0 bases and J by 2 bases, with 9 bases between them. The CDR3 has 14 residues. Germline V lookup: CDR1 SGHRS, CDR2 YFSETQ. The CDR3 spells CASSLDGRTYEQYF. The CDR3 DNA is TGCGCCAGCAGCTTGGACGGGAGAACCTACGAGCAGTACTTC.

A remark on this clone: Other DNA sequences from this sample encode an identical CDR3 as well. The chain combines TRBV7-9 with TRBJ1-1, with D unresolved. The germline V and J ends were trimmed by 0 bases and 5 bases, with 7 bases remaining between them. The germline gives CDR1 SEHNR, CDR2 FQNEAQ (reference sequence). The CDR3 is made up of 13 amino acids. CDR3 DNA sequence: TGTGCCAGCAGCTTAGCGCGATTAACTGAAGCTTTCTTT. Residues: CASSLARLTEAFF. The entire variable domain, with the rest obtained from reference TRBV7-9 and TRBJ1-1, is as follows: DTGVSQNPRHKITKRGQNVTFRCDPISEHNRLYWYRQTLGQGPEFLTYFQNEAQLEKSRLLSDRFSAERPKGSFSTLEIQRTEQGDSAMYLCASSLARLTEAFFGQGTRLTVV.

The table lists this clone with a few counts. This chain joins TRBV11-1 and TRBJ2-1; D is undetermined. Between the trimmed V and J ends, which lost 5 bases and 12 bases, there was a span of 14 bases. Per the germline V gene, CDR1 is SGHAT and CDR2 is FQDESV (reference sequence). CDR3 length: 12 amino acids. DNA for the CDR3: TGTGCCAGCAGCGCCGCGGAGCCCTCGCAGTTCTTC. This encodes CASSAAEPSQFF.

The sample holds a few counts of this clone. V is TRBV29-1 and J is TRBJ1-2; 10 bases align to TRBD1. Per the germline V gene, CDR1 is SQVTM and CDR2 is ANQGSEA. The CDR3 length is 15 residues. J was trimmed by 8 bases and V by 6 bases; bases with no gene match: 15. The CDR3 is CSVEMGQGLREGYTF. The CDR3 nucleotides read TGCAGCGTGGAAATGGGACAGGGGCTACGAGAAGGCTACACCTTC.

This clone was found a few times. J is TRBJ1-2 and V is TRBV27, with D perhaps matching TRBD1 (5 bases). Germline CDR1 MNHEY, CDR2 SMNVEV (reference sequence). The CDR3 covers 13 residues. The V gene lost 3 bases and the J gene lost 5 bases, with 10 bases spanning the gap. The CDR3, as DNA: TGTGCCAGCAGTTTCGTAGGGGCATATGGCTACACCTTC. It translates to CASSFVGAYGYTF.

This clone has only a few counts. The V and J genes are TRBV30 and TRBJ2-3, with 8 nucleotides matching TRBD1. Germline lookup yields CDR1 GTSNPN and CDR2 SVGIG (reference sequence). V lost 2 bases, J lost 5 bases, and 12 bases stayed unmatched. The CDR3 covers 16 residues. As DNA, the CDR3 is TGTGCCTGGAGTTCGCAGGGGGCTCAGGCCCGAGATACGCAGTATTTT. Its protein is CAWSSQGAQARDTQYF.

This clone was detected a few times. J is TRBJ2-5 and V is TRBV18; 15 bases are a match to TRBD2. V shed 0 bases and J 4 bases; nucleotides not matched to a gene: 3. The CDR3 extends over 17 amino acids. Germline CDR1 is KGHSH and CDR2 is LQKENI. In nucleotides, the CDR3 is TGTGCCAGCTCACCACCGGGACTAGCGGGAGGTATAGAGACCCAGTACTTC. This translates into CASSPPGLAGGIETQYF.

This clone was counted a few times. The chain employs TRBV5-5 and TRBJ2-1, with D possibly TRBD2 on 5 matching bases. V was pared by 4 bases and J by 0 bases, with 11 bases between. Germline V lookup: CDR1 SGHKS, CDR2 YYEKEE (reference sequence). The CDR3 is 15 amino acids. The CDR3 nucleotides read TGTGCCAGCAGCCCGGAGGTACCCTCCTACAATGAGCAGTTCTTC. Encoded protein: CASSPEVPSYNEQFF.

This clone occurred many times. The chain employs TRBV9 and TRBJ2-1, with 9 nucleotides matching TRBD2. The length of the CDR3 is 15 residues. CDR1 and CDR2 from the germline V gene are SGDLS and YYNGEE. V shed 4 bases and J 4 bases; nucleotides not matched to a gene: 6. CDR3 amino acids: CASSPGTSFYNEQFF. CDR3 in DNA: TGTGCCAGCAGCCCCGGGACTAGCTTTTACAATGAGCAGTTCTTC. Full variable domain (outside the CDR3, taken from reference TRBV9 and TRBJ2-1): DSGVTQTPKHLITATGQRVTLRCSPRSGDLSVYWYQQSLDQGLQFLIQYYNGEERAKGNILERFSAQQFPDLHSELNLSSLELGDSALYFCASSPGTSFYNEQFFGPGTRLTVL.

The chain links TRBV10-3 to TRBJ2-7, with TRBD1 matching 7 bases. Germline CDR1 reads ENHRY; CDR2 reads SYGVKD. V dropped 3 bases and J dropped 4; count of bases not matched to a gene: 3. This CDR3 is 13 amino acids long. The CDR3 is CAISEQGSYEQYF. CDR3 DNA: TGTGCCATCAGTGAACAGGGGTCGTACGAGCAGTACTTC.

The chain's CDR3 is CASSLFSGTYNEQFF. For the CDR3, the DNA is TGTGCCAGCAGCTTATTTAGCGGGACCTACAATGAGCAGTTCTTC. The chain has TRBV11-2 and TRBJ2-1; 8 bases map to TRBD2. Germline V lookup: CDR1 SGHAT, CDR2 FQNNGV. The CDR3 is made up of 15 amino acids. Losses at the gene ends were 2 bases for V and 2 bases for J; bases not matched to a gene: 2.

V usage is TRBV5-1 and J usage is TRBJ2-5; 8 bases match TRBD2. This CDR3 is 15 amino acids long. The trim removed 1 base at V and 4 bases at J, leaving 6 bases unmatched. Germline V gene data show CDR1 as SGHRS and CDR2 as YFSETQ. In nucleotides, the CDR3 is TGCGCCAGCAGCTTGTTGCCGGGGGGGGGAGAGACCCAGTACTTC. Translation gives CASSLLPGGGETQYF. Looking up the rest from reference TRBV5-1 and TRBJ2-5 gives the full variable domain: KAGVTQTPRYLIKTRGQQVTLSCSPISGHRSVSWYQQTPGQGLQFLFEYFSETQRNKGNFPGRFSGRQFSNSRSEMNVSTLELGDSALYLCASSLLPGGGETQYFGPGTRLLVL.

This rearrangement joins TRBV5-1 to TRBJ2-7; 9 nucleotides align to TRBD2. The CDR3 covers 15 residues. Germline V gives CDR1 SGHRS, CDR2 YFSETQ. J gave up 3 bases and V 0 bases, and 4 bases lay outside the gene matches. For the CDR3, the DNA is TGCGCCAGCAGCTTGGTAGCGGGAGCTGGCTACGAGCAGTACTTC. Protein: CASSLVAGAGYEQYF.